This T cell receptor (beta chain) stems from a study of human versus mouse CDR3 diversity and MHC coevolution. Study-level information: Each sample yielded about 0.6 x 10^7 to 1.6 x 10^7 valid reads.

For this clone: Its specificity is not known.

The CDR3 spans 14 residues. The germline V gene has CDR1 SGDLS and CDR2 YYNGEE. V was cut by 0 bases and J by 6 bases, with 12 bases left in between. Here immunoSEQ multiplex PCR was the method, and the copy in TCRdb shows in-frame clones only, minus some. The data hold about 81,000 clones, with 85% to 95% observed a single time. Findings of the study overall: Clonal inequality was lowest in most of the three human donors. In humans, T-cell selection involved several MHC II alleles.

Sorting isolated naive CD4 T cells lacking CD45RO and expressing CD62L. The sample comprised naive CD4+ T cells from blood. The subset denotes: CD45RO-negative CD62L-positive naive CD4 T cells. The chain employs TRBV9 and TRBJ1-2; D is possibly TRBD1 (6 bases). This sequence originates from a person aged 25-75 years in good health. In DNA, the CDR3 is TGTGCCAGCAGCGTAGCTACGCCAGGGGATGGCTACACCTTC. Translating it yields CASSVATPGDGYTF.